This entry lists 32 T cell receptor beta chains sequenced from one sample in a study of sequential checkpoint blockade in melanoma. Noted treatment: randomized to nivolumab then ipilimumab (arm A) or the reverse (arm B). The method was immunoSEQ multiplex PCR; TCRdb's version includes in-frame clones alone and lacks a portion of them. The data contain some 10,000 clones, 60% to 80% of them singletons. Sequencing was performed on CD8+ T cells sorted from blood (inferred from file names), taken from a patient given nivolumab and ipilimumab in sequence. These receptors were obtained from a human donor with melanoma.

The J gene is TRBJ1-1, the V gene TRBV7-6, with 12 bases that match TRBD1. The trim removed 4 bases at V and 4 bases at J, leaving 7 bases unmatched. In germline, CDR1 is SGHVS, CDR2 FNYEAQ. This CDR3 spans 16 amino acids. The CDR3 DNA sequence: TGTGCCAGCAGCTCCGGGACAGGGGGCTGGAGCACTGAAGCTTTCTTT. Translation gives CASSSGTGGWSTEAFF.

This chain joins TRBV19 and TRBJ2-7, with TRBD2 matching over 12 bases. The germline gives CDR1 LNHDA, CDR2 SQIVND (reference sequence). V shed 6 bases, J shed 2 bases, and the junction held 2 bases outside the gene matches. The CDR3 length is 14 residues. The CDR3: CASSSSGRAYEQYF. The DNA of the CDR3 is TGTGCCAGTAGCTCTAGCGGGAGGGCCTACGAGCAGTACTTC.

The rearrangement links TRBV30 to TRBJ2-3, with D unclear. Germline V gene lookup returns CDR1 GTSNPN and CDR2 SVGIG (reference sequence). Between the trimmed V and J ends, which lost 1 base and 5 bases, there was a span of 10 bases. The CDR3 loop spans 13 amino acids. CDR3 loop: CAWSDISRDTQYF. CDR3 DNA sequence: TGTGCCTGGAGTGACATTTCTAGAGATACGCAGTATTTT.

The chain carries TRBV29-1 and TRBJ2-2; 7 bases match TRBD2. CDR1 and CDR2 (germline): SQVTM, ANQGSEA. The CDR3 spans 12 residues. CDR3 region: CTTRGSAGELFF. The CDR3 DNA is TGCACCACGCGGGGGAGCGCCGGGGAGCTGTTTTTT.

The rearrangement links TRBV7-3 to TRBJ2-3; 9 bases map to TRBD2. The CDR3 is made up of 15 amino acids. Trimming at V came to 4 bases and at J to 4 bases, leaving 6 bases not matched to a gene. Germline V gene sequence: CDR1 SGHTA, CDR2 FQGTGA. Here the CDR3 reads CASSSISGSADTQYF. The CDR3 DNA sequence: TGTGCCAGCAGCTCCATTAGCGGGAGTGCAGATACGCAGTATTTT.

About this clone: One end of the junction fails to match germline, which may point to a read error. The genes are TRBV7-3 and TRBJ1-5; TRBD1 agrees at 8 bases. This CDR3 is 17 amino acids long. Germline V lookup: CDR1 SGHTA, CDR2 FQGTGA. In DNA, the CDR3 is TGTGTCAGCAGCTTACTCGACAGGGGTTATTGGAATCAGCCCCAGCATTTT. Protein sequence: CVSSLLDRGYWNQPQHF. The whole variable domain, remainder taken from reference TRBV7-3 and TRBJ1-5, is GAGVSQTPSNKVTEKGKYVELRCDPISGHTALYWYRQSLGQGPEFLIYFQGTGAADDSGLPNDRFFAVRPEGSVSTLKIQRTERGDSAVYLCVSSLLDRGYWNQPQHFGDGTRLSIL.

This chain uses TRBV4-1 with TRBJ1-1; D uncertain. Germline CDR1 MGHRA, CDR2 YSYEKL. The CDR3 spans 13 residues. The ends were cut back, 3 bases at V and 3 bases at J, with 8 bases in the middle. Here the CDR3 reads CASSQVGDTEAFF. In DNA form, the CDR3 reads TGCGCCAGCAGCCAGGTTGGAGACACTGAAGCTTTCTTT.

The CDR3 region is CASTLEGRGHQKLFF. DNA for the CDR3: TGTGCCAGCACCTTGGAGGGCAGGGGGCACCAAAAACTGTTTTTT. The chain has TRBV28 and TRBJ1-4, with 8 bases that match TRBD1. The J segment lost 9 bases and the V segment lost 7 bases, leaving 13 bases of the junction unmatched. Germline lookup yields CDR1 MDHEN and CDR2 SYDVKM. CDR3 size: 15 residues.

The rearrangement joins TRBV30 to TRBJ2-1, with D tentatively TRBD2 (6 bases). V dropped 0 bases and J dropped 6 bases, with 12 bases sitting between them. The CDR3 totals 14 residues. Looked up from germline, CDR1 is GTSNPN and CDR2 is SVGIG (reference sequence). The CDR3 is CAWSVLGLINEQFF. DNA for the CDR3: TGTGCCTGGAGTGTACTGGGACTCATCAATGAGCAGTTCTTC. Complete variable domain (other parts from reference TRBV30 and TRBJ2-1): SQTIHQWPATLVQPVGSPLSLECTVEGTSNPNLYWYRQAAGRGLQLLFYSVGIGQISSEVPQNLSASRPQDRQFILSSKKLLLSDSGFYLCAWSVLGLINEQFFGPGTRLTVL.

The chain carries TRBV7-9 and TRBJ2-5; D is unresolved. Deletions cut 1 base from V and 4 bases from J, with 4 bases between. The CDR3 runs to 12 residues. Germline V gives CDR1 SEHNR, CDR2 FQNEAQ (reference sequence). The CDR3 coding sequence is TGTGCCAGCAGCTTAGTCCTAGAGACCCAGTACTTC. The encoded protein is CASSLVLETQYF.

This chain links TRBV7-9 with TRBJ2-1, with 8 bases fitting TRBD2. The length of the CDR3 is 15 residues. Looked up from germline, CDR1 is SEHNR and CDR2 is FQNEAQ (reference sequence). Losses at the gene ends were 2 bases for V and 3 bases for J; bases not matched to a gene: 3. The CDR3 DNA is TGTGCCAGCAGCTTAACTAGCGGCCTCTACAATGAGCAGTTCTTC. It codes for CASSLTSGLYNEQFF.

This chain joins TRBV7-9 and TRBJ1-1; D unclear. V lost 5 bases and J 2 bases, leaving 15 bases between the germline ends. The germline V gene has CDR1 SEHNR and CDR2 FQNEAQ (reference sequence). The CDR3 has 15 residues. CDR3 region: CASSHAKTSNTEAFF. In nucleotides, the CDR3 is TGTGCCAGCAGCCACGCCAAGACAAGTAACACTGAAGCTTTCTTT.

The chain has TRBV5-1 and TRBJ2-2; 10 positions agree with TRBD2. The J segment lost 4 bases and the V segment lost 4 bases, leaving 7 bases of the junction unmatched. The CDR3 consists of 16 residues. Germline-derived CDR1 and CDR2 are SGHRS and YFSETQ. The CDR3 DNA reads as TGCGCCAGCAGCACCAGACTAGCGGGCAGCACCGGGGAGCTGTTTTTT. It translates to CASSTRLAGSTGELFF.

The V gene is TRBV4-1, the J gene TRBJ2-7, with 11 bases identical to TRBD2. Germline loops: CDR1 MGHRA, CDR2 YSYEKL. With 1 base clipped from V and 1 base from J, the junction kept 0 bases outside the gene matches. This CDR3 comprises 15 residues. CDR3 residues: CASSQASGRSYEQYF. The CDR3, as DNA: TGCGCCAGCAGCCAAGCTAGCGGGAGGTCCTACGAGCAGTACTTC.

This chain links TRBV7-9 with TRBJ1-1, with TRBD1 as a possible D gene (6 bases). This CDR3 has 16 residues. With 4 bases removed from V and 1 base from J, the gap between germline ends came to 16 bases. Germline V gene sequence: CDR1 SEHNR, CDR2 FQNEAQ (reference sequence). CDR3 loop: CASSSRGGLGNTEAFF. CDR3 DNA: TGTGCCAGCAGCTCGAGGGGGGGGCTCGGGAACACTGAAGCTTTCTTT.

This chain links TRBV9 with TRBJ1-5; 7 positions agree with TRBD1. Germline-derived CDR1 and CDR2 are SGDLS and YYNGEE. The ends lost 3 bases at V and 0 bases at J; junction bases unmatched: 3. The CDR3 totals 15 residues. CDR3 protein: CASSATGNSNQPQHF. The CDR3 nucleotides read TGTGCCAGCAGCGCGACAGGGAATAGCAATCAGCCCCAGCATTTT.

The sample holds one count of this clone. The chain has TRBV30 and TRBJ2-7; D is possibly TRBD1 (6 bases). The CDR3 consists of 12 residues. Germline V gives CDR1 GTSNPN, CDR2 SVGIG (reference sequence). V shed 6 bases and J shed 4 bases, with 13 bases lying between them. The CDR3 here is CACYRVGYEQYF. The CDR3 DNA reads TGTGCCTGCTACAGGGTAGGGTACGAGCAGTACTTC.

The chain employs TRBV28 and TRBJ2-3; 7 nucleotides match TRBD2. After removal of 2 bases from V and 2 bases from J, the junction contained 7 bases not matched to a gene. The CDR3 loop spans 16 amino acids. Per the germline V gene, CDR1 is MDHEN and CDR2 is SYDVKM. CDR3 sequence reads: CASSLRGAGLTDTQYF. For the CDR3, the DNA is TGTGCCAGCAGTTTAAGGGGAGCGGGGCTCACAGATACGCAGTATTTT.

The J gene is TRBJ2-6, the V gene TRBV25-1; unclear D gene. CDR1 and CDR2 from the germline V gene are MGHDK and SYGVNS. This CDR3 has 15 amino acids. The germline V and J ends were trimmed by 5 bases and 0 bases, with 8 bases remaining between them. CDR3 region: CASSFRLSGANVLTF. CDR3 nucleotide sequence: TGTGCCAGCAGTTTCAGACTCTCTGGGGCCAACGTCCTGACTTTC.

This sequence joins TRBV7-9 and TRBJ1-1; 11 nucleotides match TRBD1. There are 14 residues in the CDR3. Germline CDR1 and CDR2: SEHNR and FQNEAQ (reference sequence). J lost 4 bases, V lost 5 bases, and 3 bases had no gene match. This chain's CDR3 is CASSPGQGGTEAFF. In nucleotides, the CDR3 is TGTGCCAGCAGCCCGGGACAGGGGGGCACTGAAGCTTTCTTT. Supplemented by reference TRBV7-9 and TRBJ1-1, the full variable domain reads DTGVSQNPRHKITKRGQNVTFRCDPISEHNRLYWYRQTLGQGPEFLTYFQNEAQLEKSRLLSDRFSAERPKGSFSTLEIQRTEQGDSAMYLCASSPGQGGTEAFFGQGTRLTVV.

CDR3 loop: CASSWQGGSEAFF. CDR3 DNA sequence: TGTGCCAGCAGTTGGCAGGGTGGCTCTGAAGCTTTCTTT. The genes are TRBV6-5 and TRBJ1-1, with D perhaps matching TRBD1 (5 bases). The V gene lost 4 bases and the J gene lost 6 bases, with 12 bases spanning the gap. This CDR3 region has 13 residues. The germline CDR1 and CDR2 sequences are MNHEY and SVGAGI.

The chain uses TRBV20-1 and TRBJ2-1; TRBD1 is a possible D gene (5 bases). Per the germline V gene, CDR1 is DFQATT and CDR2 is SNEGSKA (reference sequence). There are 11 residues in the CDR3. V shed 6 bases and J shed 2 bases, with 5 bases lying between them. The CDR3 nucleotides are TGCAGTGCGGGGCCCTACAATGAGCAGTTCTTC. It specifies CSAGPYNEQFF.

In nucleotides, the CDR3 is TGCGCCAGCAGCCATGGAGGGGGCTTGGGCAATCAGCCCCAGCATTTT. This codes for CASSHGGGLGNQPQHF. The rearrangement joins TRBV4-1 to TRBJ1-5, with 7 nucleotides matching TRBD1. In germline, CDR1 is MGHRA, CDR2 YSYEKL. CDR3 length: 16 amino acids. J lost 2 bases, V lost 3 bases, and 7 bases had no gene match.

As concerns this clone: The junction does not match germline at one end; this may be a read error. The rearrangement uses TRBV4-1 and TRBJ2-7; 8 nucleotides align to TRBD2. Germline loops: CDR1 MGHRA, CDR2 YSYEKL. The CDR3 runs to 15 residues. CDR3 bases: TGCGCCAGCAGCCAACGACTAGCGAGCTCCTACGGGCAGTACTTC. Translation gives CASSQRLASSYGQYF.

The chain is built from TRBV7-9 and TRBJ2-1, with TRBD2 identical over 7 bases. This CDR3 is built from 16 residues. After removal of 6 bases from V and 4 bases from J, the junction contained 12 bases not matched to a gene. Germline loops: CDR1 SEHNR, CDR2 FQNEAQ (reference sequence). The CDR3 loop reads CASSSGLVSTYNEQFF. The CDR3 DNA sequence: TGTGCCAGCAGTTCCGGACTAGTTTCGACATACAATGAGCAGTTCTTC.

The chain recombines TRBV19 with TRBJ2-2; 11 bases line up with TRBD2. Germline loops: CDR1 LNHDA, CDR2 SQIVND (reference sequence). This CDR3 comprises 15 residues. J lost 6 bases, V lost 3 bases, and 3 bases had no gene match. The DNA for the CDR3 is TGTGCCAGTAGTATTACTAGCGGGAGTCCCGGGGAGCTGTTTTTT. It is translated as CASSITSGSPGELFF.

The V gene is TRBV5-4, the J gene TRBJ2-7, with 7 bases lining up with TRBD1. V was clipped by 0 bases and J by 4 bases; unmatched bases: 4. This CDR3 is 14 amino acids long. Germline V gene data show CDR1 as SGHNT and CDR2 as YYREEE (reference sequence). CDR3 sequence (DNA): TGTGCCAGCAGCTTGGACAGGGGATTTTACGAGCAGTACTTC. Translating it yields CASSLDRGFYEQYF.

The genes are TRBV28 and TRBJ2-1, with 8 bases fitting TRBD1. CDR1 is MDHEN and CDR2 is SYDVKM in the germline V gene. CDR3 length: 14 residues. The J segment lost 7 bases and the V segment lost 5 bases, leaving 7 bases of the junction unmatched. This CDR3 reads CASSATRTGNEQFF. CDR3 nucleotides: TGTGCCAGCAGTGCCACCCGGACAGGGAATGAGCAGTTCTTC.

This clone was detected once. This chain uses TRBV6-5 with TRBJ2-1; 11 bases agree with TRBD2. Trimming took 6 bases from V and 7 from J; bases not matched to a gene: 8. The CDR3 runs 15 residues. CDR1 is MNHEY and CDR2 is SVGAGI in the germline V gene. The CDR3 sequence: CASSYSGRADNEQFF. In nucleotides, the CDR3 is TGTGCCAGCAGCTATAGCGGGAGGGCCGATAATGAGCAGTTCTTC.

The chain links TRBV7-9 to TRBJ2-7, with D possibly matching TRBD1 (6 bases). This CDR3 is 14 amino acids long. V was trimmed by 2 bases and J by 2 bases, leaving 10 bases between them. The V gene's germline CDR1 is SEHNR and CDR2 FQNEAQ (reference sequence). CDR3 residues: CASSLPDSTYEQYF. CDR3 bases: TGTGCCAGCAGCTTACCGGACAGCACCTACGAGCAGTACTTC.

This chain connects TRBV20-1 to TRBJ2-7; D may be TRBD1 (5 bases). V was cut by 5 bases and J by 4 bases, with 9 bases left in between. Germline V gives CDR1 DFQATT, CDR2 SNEGSKA (reference sequence). This CDR3 comprises 11 residues. CDR3 in DNA: TGCAGTGCTGACCAGGGTTACGAGCAGTACTTC. Residues: CSADQGYEQYF.

The rearrangement joins TRBV7-2 to TRBJ2-1, with a weak D call TRBD1 (5 bases). The V gene lost 1 base and the J gene lost 8 bases, with 12 bases spanning the gap. This CDR3 comprises 14 residues. Looked up from germline, CDR1 is SGHTA and CDR2 is FQGNSA. The DNA of the CDR3 is TGTGCCAGCAGCTTAGAGTCTAGGGGTGATGAGCAGTTCTTC. It specifies CASSLESRGDEQFF.